This TCR beta chain was identified in a study of post-analysis software for immune sequencing data. Study information: Included courses were relapsing-remitting and secondary progressive multiple sclerosis; progressive-relapsing multiple sclerosis was also included. Study conclusions and caveats: Under the F measure, samples that were prepared in one batch clustered strongly together. Included in a set of about 5 TRBV segments more frequent in patients than controls were TRBV5-6, TRBV5-1 and TRBV20-1.

Prepared TCR beta cDNA libraries contained unique molecular identifiers. MiXCR was run by TCRdb on the PCR reads, yielding one entry per CDR3 protein. The sample contains almost 700,000 distinct CDR3 sequences, approximately 59% of which appear only once. Concerning this clonotype: What it recognizes is unknown.

Germline V gene data show CDR1 as ENHRY and CDR2 as SYGVKD. J lost 9 bases, V lost 2 bases, and 9 bases had no gene match. This CDR3 contains 16 residues. This chain joins TRBV10-3 and TRBJ2-1; the match to TRBD2 covers 11 bases. Material: blood. This TCR was recovered from a girl aged 2 to 9 with multiple sclerosis. The CDR3 is CAISEPRLAGPGEQFF. The CDR3 bases are TGTGCCATCAGTGAGCCTAGACTAGCGGGGCCTGGTGAGCAGTTCTTC.